This paragraph reports one T cell receptor (beta chain). Its matching antigen is unknown. These data belong to a study of shared clonotypes between healthy human individuals. Study as a whole: A donor's plate count was three for CD4 naive and three for CD4 memory; CD8 naive had two and CD8 memory one. Overall study results and limits: Specimens sampled were limited to blood, with tissue repertoires likely differing.

Assay execution took place at the deep level. TCRdb's table, derived via immunoSEQ multiplex PCR, lists solely in-frame clones and lacks some. Of about 2.1 million clones listed, around 93% are singletons. CD8 cells classed as naive were CD45RO-negative and positively selected for CCR7, excluding terminally differentiated effector memory CD45RA+ cells. Looked up from germline, CDR1 is KGHSH and CDR2 is LQKENI. V lost 2 bases and J lost 3, with 19 bases in between. The CDR3 runs 17 residues. The chain couples TRBV18 to TRBJ1-1; D perhaps matches TRBD1 (5 bases). Material: naive CD8+ T cells from PBMCs. The clonotype was recovered from a young man in good health. Some clones in this sample may be carry-over from other donors' samples. The CDR3 sequence: CASSPVTVRGVYTEAFF. CDR3 DNA: TGTGCCAGCTCACCAGTCACAGTTAGGGGTGTTTACACTGAAGCTTTCTTT.